These 3 T cell receptor beta chains were all obtained from the same sample, sequenced in a study of a mutant IDH1 vaccine in newly diagnosed glioma. The antigens of these receptors remain unknown. Data came from immunoSEQ multiplex PCR; TCRdb stores just in-frame clones and leaves some out. Counted here are around 53,000 clones, roughly 83% occurring once; the ten biggest clones make up about 4%. Time point indicated: week 47, end of study. The vaccine gave 300 ug of a 20-mer mutant IDH1 peptide subcutaneously per dose. Sequencing used PBMCs, obtained from a glioma patient whose treatment included an IDH1 peptide vaccine. All receptors come from a woman under 40 with glioma. Some clones in this sample may be carry-over from other donors' samples.

This chain uses TRBV6-5 with TRBJ1-1; D uncertain. Germline CDR1 is MNHEY and CDR2 is SVGAGI. V lost 8 bases and J 1 base, leaving 11 bases between the germline ends. The CDR3 extends over 13 amino acids. CDR3 in DNA: TGTGCCAGCGGCCGGGCTGCGAACACTGAAGCTTTCTTT. Its translation: CASGRAANTEAFF.

The rearrangement joins TRBV9 to TRBJ2-2; 8 nucleotides agree with TRBD1. The CDR3 runs to 15 residues. V shed 4 bases, J shed 4 bases, and the junction held 6 bases outside the gene matches. CDR1 is SGDLS and CDR2 is YYNGEE in the germline V gene. The CDR3 here is CASSLTGEPTGELFF. CDR3 coding DNA: TGTGCCAGCAGCCTGACAGGGGAGCCCACCGGGGAGCTGTTTTTT.

This clone was recorded once. The V and J genes are TRBV9 and TRBJ2-4; no definite D call. Germline V lookup: CDR1 SGDLS, CDR2 YYNGEE. Trimming cost V 4 bases and J 9 bases, with 14 bases left between them. The CDR3 contains 13 residues. The DNA for the CDR3 is TGTGCCAGCAGCCCCCGGGCCTCAGGCATTCAGTACTTC. The encoded protein is CASSPRASGIQYF.